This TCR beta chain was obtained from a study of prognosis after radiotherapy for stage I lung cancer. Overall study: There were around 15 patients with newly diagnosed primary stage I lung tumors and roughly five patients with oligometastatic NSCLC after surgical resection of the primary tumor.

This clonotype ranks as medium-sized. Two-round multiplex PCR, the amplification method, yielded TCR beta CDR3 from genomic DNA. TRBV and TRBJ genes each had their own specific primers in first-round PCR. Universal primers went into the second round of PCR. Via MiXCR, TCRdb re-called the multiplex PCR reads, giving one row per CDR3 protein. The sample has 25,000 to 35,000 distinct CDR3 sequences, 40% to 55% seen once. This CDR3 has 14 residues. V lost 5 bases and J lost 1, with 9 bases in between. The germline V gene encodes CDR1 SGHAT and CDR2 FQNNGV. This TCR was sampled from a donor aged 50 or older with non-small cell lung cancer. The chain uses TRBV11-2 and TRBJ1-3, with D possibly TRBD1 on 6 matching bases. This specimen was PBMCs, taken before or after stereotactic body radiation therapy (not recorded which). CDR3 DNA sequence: TGTGCCAGCAGCCCGAGGGGGTCTGGAAACACCATATATTTT. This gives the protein CASSPRGSGNTIYF.